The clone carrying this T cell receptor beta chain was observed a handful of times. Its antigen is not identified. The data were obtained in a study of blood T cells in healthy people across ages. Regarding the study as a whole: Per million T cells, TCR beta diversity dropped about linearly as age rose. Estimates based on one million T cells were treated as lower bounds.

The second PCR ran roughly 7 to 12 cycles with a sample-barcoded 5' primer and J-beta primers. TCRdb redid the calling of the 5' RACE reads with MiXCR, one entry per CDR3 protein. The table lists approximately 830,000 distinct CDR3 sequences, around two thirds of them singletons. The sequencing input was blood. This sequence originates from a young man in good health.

The CDR3 here is CASSGSLNQPQHF. The CDR3 DNA reads as TGTGCCAGCAGCGGCAGCCTCAATCAGCCCCAGCATTTT. V is TRBV2 and J is TRBJ1-5; D unclear. The CDR3 is 13 residues long. Germline lookup yields CDR1 SNHLY and CDR2 FYNNEI. Trimming cost V 6 bases and J 3 bases, with 9 bases left between them.